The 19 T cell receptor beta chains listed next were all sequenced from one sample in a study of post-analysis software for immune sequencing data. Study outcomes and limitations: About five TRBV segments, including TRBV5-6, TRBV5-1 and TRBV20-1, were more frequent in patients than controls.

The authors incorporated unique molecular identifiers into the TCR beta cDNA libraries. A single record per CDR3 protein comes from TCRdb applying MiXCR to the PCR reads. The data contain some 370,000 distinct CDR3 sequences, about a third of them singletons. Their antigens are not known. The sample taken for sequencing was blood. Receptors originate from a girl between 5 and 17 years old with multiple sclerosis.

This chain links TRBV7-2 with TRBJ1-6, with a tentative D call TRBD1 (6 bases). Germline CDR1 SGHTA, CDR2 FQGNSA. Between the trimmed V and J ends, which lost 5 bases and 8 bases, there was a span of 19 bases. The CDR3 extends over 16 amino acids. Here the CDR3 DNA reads TGTGCCAGCAGCCCTAGCGGGGCAGGGGATTATTCACCCCTCCACTTT. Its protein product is CASSPSGAGDYSPLHF.

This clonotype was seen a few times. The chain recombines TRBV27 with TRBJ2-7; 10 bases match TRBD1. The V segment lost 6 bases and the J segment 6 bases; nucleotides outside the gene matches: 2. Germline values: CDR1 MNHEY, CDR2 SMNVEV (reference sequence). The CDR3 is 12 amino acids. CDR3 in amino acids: CASSWTGGEQYF. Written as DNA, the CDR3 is TGTGCCAGCAGCTGGACAGGGGGCGAGCAGTACTTC.

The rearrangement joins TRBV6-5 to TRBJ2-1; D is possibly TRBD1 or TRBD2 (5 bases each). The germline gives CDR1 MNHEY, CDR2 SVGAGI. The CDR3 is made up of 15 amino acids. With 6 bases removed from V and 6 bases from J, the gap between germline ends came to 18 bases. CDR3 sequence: CASSNGAGPFNEQFF. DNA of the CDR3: TGTGCCAGCAGCAACGGGGCAGGACCTTTCAATGAGCAGTTCTTC.

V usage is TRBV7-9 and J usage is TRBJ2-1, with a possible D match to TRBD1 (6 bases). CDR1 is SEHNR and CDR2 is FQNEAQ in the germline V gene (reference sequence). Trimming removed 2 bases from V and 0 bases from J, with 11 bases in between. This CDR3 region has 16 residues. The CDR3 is CASSLTGYRSYNEQFF. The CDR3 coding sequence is TGTGCCAGCAGCTTAACAGGGTACCGCTCCTACAATGAGCAGTTCTTC.

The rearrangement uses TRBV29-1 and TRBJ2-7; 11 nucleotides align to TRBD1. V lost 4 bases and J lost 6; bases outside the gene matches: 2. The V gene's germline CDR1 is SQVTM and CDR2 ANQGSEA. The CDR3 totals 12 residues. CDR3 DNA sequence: TGCAGCGTTGGGACAGGGGGCGGCGAGCAGTACTTC. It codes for CSVGTGGGEQYF.

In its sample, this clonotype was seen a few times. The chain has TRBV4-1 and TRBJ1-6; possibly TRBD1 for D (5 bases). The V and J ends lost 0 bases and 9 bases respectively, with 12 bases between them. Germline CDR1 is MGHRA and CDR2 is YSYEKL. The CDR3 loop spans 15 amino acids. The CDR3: CASSQDSGFGSPLHF. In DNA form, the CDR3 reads TGCGCCAGCAGCCAAGATTCAGGGTTCGGTTCACCCCTCCACTTT.

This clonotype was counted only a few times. CDR3 loop: CASTSQPPGQGARETQYF. Here the CDR3 DNA reads TGCGCCAGCACCTCTCAACCGCCGGGACAGGGGGCCCGAGAGACCCAGTACTTC. The genes are TRBV5-1 and TRBJ2-5, with 12 bases that match TRBD1. J was trimmed by 4 bases and V by 6 bases; bases with no gene match: 16. The CDR3 covers 18 residues. Germline V gene data show CDR1 as SGHRS and CDR2 as YFSETQ.

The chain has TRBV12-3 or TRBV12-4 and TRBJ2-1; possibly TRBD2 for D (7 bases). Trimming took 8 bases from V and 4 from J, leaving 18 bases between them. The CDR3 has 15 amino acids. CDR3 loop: CASGQDGGTYNEQFF. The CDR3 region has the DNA TGTGCCAGCGGACAAGACGGGGGGACATACAATGAGCAGTTCTTC.

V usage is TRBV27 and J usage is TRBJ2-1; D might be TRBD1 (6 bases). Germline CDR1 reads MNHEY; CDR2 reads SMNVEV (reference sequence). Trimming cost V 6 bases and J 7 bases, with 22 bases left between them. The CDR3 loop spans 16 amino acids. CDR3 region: CASSPSSSLQGNEQFF. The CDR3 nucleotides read TGTGCCAGCAGCCCATCTAGTTCCCTCCAGGGGAATGAGCAGTTCTTC.

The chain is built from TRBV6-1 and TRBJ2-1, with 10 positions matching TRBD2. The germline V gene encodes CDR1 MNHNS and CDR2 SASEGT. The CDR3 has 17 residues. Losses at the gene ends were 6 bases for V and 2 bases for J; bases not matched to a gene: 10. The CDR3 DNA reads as TGTGCCAGCAGGCCCCCGACTAGCGGGCCCCCCTACAATGAGCAGTTCTTC. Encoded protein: CASRPPTSGPPYNEQFF.

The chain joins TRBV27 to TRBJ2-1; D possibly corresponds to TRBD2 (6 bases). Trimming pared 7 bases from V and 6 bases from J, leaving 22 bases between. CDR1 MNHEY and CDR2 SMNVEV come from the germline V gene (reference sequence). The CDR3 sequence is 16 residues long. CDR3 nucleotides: TGTGCCAGCAAACCGTCTCTGAGCGGGCAGGGCAATGAGCAGTTCTTC. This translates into CASKPSLSGQGNEQFF.

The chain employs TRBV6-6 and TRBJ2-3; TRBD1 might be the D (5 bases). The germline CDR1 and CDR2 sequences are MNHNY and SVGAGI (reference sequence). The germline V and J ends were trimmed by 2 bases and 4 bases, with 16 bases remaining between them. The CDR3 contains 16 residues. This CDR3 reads CASSYRGPPKADTQYF. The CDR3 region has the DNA TGTGCCAGCAGTTACAGGGGCCCTCCGAAGGCAGATACGCAGTATTTT.

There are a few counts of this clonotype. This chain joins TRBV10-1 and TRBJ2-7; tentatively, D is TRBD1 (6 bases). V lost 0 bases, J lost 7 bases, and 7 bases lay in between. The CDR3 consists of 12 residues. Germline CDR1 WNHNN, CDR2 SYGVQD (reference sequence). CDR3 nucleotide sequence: TGCGCCAGCAGTGAGTCTACAGGGGAGCAGTACTTC. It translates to CASSESTGEQYF.

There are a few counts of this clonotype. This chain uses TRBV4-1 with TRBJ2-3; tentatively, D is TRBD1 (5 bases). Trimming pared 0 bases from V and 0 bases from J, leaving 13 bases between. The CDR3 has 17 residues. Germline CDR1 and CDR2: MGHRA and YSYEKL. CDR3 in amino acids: CASSQERTGSSTDTQYF. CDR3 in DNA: TGCGCCAGCAGCCAAGAACGAACAGGTTCAAGCACAGATACGCAGTATTTT.

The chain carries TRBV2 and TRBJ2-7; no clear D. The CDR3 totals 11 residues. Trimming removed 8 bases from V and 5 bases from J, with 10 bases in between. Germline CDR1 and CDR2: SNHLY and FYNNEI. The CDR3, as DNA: TGTGCCAGCTCCAATCCCAACGAGCAGTACTTC. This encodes CASSNPNEQYF.

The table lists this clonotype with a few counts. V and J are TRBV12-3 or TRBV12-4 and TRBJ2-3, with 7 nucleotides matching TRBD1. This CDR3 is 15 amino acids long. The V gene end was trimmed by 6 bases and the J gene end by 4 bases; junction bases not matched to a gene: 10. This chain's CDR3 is CASSSDREGPDTQYF. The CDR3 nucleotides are TGTGCCAGCAGCTCCGACAGGGAAGGCCCAGATACGCAGTATTTT.

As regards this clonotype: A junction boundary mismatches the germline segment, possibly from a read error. The CDR3 loop is CASSRQGVRGRSSYNSPLHF. The DNA of the CDR3 is TGTGCTAGCAGCCGCCAAGGCGTTAGGGGGCGAAGTTCCTATAATTCACCCCTCCACTTT. The genes are TRBV7-7 and TRBJ1-6, with 7 nucleotides matching TRBD1. CDR3 length: 20 amino acids. The germline V gene has CDR1 SSHAT and CDR2 FNYEAQ (reference sequence). Looking up the rest from reference TRBV7-7 and TRBJ1-6 gives the full variable domain: GAGVSQSPRYKVTKRGQDVTLRCDPISSHATLYWYQQALGQGPEFLTYFNYEAQPDKSGLPSDRFSAERPEGSISTLTIQRTEQRDSAMYRCASSRQGVRGRSSYNSPLHFGNGTRLTVT.

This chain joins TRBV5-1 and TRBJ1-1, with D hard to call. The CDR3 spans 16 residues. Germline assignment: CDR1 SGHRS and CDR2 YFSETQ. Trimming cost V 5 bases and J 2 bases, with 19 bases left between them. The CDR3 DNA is TGCGCCAGCAGTTCAGACATCGCCTCCGATAACACTGAAGCTTTCTTT. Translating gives CASSSDIASDNTEAFF. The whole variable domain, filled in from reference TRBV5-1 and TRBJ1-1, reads KAGVTQTPRYLIKTRGQQVTLSCSPISGHRSVSWYQQTPGQGLQFLFEYFSETQRNKGNFPGRFSGRQFSNSRSEMNVSTLELGDSALYLCASSSDIASDNTEAFFGQGTRLTVV.

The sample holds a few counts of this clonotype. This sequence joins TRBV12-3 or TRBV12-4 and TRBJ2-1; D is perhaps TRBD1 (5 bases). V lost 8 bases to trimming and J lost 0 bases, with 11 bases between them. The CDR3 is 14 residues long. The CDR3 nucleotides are TGTGCCAGCTCGGACACGAGCTCCTACAATGAGCAGTTCTTC. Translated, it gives CASSDTSSYNEQFF.